This T cell receptor beta chain appears in the sequencing data of a study of T-cell reconstitution after alpha-beta-depleted transplantation in children. The CDR3 has 15 residues. Unmatched junction bases numbered 5, after V lost 2 bases and J lost 5 bases. Germline V CDR1 and CDR2: MRHNA, SNTAGT. Molecular barcoding with unique molecular identifiers was used for the TCRbeta library. One entry per CDR3 protein results from TCRdb running MiXCR on the PCR reads. Among some 70,000 distinct CDR3 sequences listed, roughly 6.6% were seen once. This clonotype was detected many times. The clonotype originates from a human donor who donated a stem cell graft to a child with acute lymphoblastic leukemia. The specimen was PBMCs from the stem cell graft donor, collected from the stem cell graft. The rearrangement joins TRBV6-4 to TRBJ2-3; 9 positions match TRBD2. The CDR3 coding sequence is TGTGCCAGCAGTGACGGGTCTAGCGGGGAAGATACGCAGTATTTT. This encodes CASSDGSSGEDTQYF.